The present TCR beta chain was sequenced within a study of blood T cell repertoires in COVID-19. The assay was immunoSEQ multiplex PCR, and TCRdb's table has in-frame clones only and misses some. Of about 310,000 clones in the sample, roughly 84% were seen once. Per the germline V gene, CDR1 is SGHDT and CDR2 is YYEEEE. Between the trimmed V and J ends, which lost 0 bases and 4 bases, there was a span of 11 bases. This CDR3 spans 15 amino acids. The sequence was obtained from a man in his forties or fifties with active or convalescent COVID-19. The chain joins TRBV5-6 to TRBJ2-1; D is possibly TRBD1 (6 bases). Sequences were obtained from peripheral blood. The CDR3 DNA reads TGTGCCAGCAGCTTGGCCCCGGACAGTTACAATGAGCAGTTCTTC. Amino acids: CASSLAPDSYNEQFF.